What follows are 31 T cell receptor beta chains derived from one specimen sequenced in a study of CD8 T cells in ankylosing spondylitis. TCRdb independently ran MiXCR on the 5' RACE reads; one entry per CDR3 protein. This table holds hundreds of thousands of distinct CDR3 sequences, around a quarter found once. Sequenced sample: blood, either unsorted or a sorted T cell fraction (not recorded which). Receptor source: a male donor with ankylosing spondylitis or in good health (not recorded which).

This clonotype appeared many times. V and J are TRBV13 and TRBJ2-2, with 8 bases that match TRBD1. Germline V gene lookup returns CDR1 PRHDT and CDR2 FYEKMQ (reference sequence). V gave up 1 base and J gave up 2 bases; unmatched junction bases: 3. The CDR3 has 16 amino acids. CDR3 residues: CASSLEQGVNTGELFF. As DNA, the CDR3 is TGTGCCAGCAGCTTAGAACAGGGGGTAAACACCGGGGAGCTGTTTTTT. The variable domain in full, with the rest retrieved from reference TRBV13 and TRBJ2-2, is AAGVIQSPRHLIKEKRETATLKCYPIPRHDTVYWYQQGPGQDPQFLISFYEKMQSDKGSIPDRFSAQQFSDYHSELNMSSLELGDSALYFCASSLEQGVNTGELFFGEGSRLTVL.

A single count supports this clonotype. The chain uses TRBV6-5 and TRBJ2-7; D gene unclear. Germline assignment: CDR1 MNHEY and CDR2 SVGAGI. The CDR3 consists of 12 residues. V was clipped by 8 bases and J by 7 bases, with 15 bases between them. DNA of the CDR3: TGTGCCAGCCGCTCAACCACCCGGGAGCAGTACTTC. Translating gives CASRSTTREQYF.

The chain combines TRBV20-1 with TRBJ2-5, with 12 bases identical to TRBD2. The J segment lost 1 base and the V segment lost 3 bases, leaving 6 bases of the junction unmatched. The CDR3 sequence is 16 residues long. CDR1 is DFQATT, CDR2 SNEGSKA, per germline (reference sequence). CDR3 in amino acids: CSARLAGGPGQETQYF. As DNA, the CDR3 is TGCAGTGCTAGGCTAGCGGGAGGGCCGGGCCAAGAGACCCAGTACTTC.

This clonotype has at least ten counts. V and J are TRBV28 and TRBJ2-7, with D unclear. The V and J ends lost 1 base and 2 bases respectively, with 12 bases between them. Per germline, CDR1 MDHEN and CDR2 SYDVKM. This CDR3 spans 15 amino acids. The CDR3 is CASSLLPRPTYEQYF. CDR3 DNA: TGTGCCAGCAGTTTATTGCCTAGGCCGACCTACGAGCAGTACTTC. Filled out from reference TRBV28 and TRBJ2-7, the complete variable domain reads DVKVTQSSRYLVKRTGEKVFLECVQDMDHENMFWYRQDPGLGLRLIYFSYDVKMKEKGDIPEGYSVSREKKERFSLILESASTNQTSMYLCASSLLPRPTYEQYFGPGTRLTVT.

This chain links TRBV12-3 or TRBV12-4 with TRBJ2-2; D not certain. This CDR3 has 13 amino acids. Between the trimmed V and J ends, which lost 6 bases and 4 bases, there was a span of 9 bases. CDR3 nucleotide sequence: TGTGCCAGCAGCCCACTGGCCACCGGGGAGCTGTTTTTT. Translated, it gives CASSPLATGELFF.

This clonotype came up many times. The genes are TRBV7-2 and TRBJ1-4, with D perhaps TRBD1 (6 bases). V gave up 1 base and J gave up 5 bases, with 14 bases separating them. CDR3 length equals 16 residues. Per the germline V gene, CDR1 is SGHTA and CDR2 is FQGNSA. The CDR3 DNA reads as TGTGCCAGCAGCTTAGAAAACAGGGCCCTAAATGAAAAACTGTTTTTT. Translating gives CASSLENRALNEKLFF.

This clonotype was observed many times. The DNA for the CDR3 is TGTGCCAGCAGCCGACTAGCGGTTAATGAGCAGTTCTTC. Encoded protein: CASSRLAVNEQFF. This chain uses TRBV7-3 with TRBJ2-1, with TRBD2 matching 9 bases. V shed 5 bases and J 7 bases; nucleotides not matched to a gene: 3. Germline V gives CDR1 SGHTA, CDR2 FQGTGA. The CDR3 is 13 residues long.

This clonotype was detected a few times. The CDR3 region is CASSQRLGQTYEQYF. The DNA of the CDR3 is TGCGCCAGCAGCCAGCGCCTGGGACAGACCTACGAGCAGTACTTC. This chain joins TRBV4-3 and TRBJ2-7; TRBD1 matches at 7 bases. Trimming removed 3 bases from V and 2 bases from J; junction bases left unmatched: 7. The CDR3 runs 15 residues. CDR1 LGHNA and CDR2 YSLEER come from the germline V gene.

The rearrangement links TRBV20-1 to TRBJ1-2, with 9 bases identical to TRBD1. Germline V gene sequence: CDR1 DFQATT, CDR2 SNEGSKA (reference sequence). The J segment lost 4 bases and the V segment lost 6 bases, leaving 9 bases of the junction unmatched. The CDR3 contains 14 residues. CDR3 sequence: CSAVVTGGIYGYTF. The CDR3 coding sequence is TGCAGTGCCGTAGTTACAGGGGGCATCTATGGCTACACCTTC.

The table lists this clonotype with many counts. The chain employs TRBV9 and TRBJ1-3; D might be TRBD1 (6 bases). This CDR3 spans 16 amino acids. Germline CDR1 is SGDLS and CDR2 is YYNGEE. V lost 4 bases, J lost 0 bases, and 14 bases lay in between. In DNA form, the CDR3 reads TGTGCCAGCAGCTCCCGACAGGAACTCTCTGGAAACACCATATATTTT. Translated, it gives CASSSRQELSGNTIYF. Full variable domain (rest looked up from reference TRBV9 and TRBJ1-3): DSGVTQTPKHLITATGQRVTLRCSPRSGDLSVYWYQQSLDQGLQFLIQYYNGEERAKGNILERFSAQQFPDLHSELNLSSLELGDSALYFCASSSRQELSGNTIYFGEGSWLTVV.

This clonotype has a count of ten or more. CDR3 protein: CATQTWGSYNEQFF. The CDR3 DNA follows: TGTGCCACCCAAACGTGGGGCTCCTACAATGAGCAGTTCTTC. This chain uses TRBV6-1 with TRBJ2-1, with D unresolved. The germline CDR1 and CDR2 sequences are MNHNS and SASEGT. V was trimmed by 10 bases and J by 0 bases, leaving 13 bases between them. The CDR3 covers 14 residues.

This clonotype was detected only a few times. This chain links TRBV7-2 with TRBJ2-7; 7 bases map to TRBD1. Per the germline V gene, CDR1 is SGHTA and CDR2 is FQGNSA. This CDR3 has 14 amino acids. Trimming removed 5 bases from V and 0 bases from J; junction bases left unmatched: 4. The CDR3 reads CASSKRTGSYEQYF. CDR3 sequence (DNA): TGTGCCAGCAGCAAAAGGACAGGCTCCTACGAGCAGTACTTC.

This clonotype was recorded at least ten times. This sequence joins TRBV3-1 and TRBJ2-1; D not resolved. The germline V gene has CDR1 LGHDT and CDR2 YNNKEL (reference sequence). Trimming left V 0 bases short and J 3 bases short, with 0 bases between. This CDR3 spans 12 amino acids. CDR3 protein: CASSQDYNEQFF. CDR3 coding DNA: TGTGCCAGCAGCCAAGACTACAATGAGCAGTTCTTC.

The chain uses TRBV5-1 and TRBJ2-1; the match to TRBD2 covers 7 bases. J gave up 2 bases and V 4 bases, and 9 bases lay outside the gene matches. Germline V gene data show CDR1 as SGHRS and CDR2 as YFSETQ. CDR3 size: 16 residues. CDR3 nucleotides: TGCGCCAGCAGCCCGGGCGGGAGCGTCCCCTACAATGAGCAGTTCTTC. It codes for CASSPGGSVPYNEQFF.

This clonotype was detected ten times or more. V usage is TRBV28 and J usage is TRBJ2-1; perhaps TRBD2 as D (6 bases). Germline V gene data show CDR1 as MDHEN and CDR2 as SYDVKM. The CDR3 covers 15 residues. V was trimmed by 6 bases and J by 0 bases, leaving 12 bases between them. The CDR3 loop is CASRARLGSYNEQFF. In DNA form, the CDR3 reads TGTGCCAGCAGGGCGCGACTAGGCTCCTACAATGAGCAGTTCTTC.

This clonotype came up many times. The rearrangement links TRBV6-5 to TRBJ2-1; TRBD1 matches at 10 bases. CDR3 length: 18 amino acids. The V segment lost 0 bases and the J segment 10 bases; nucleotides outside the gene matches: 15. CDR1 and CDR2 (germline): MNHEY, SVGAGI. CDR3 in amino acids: CASSYSVHRGTGVREQFF. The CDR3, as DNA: TGTGCCAGCAGTTACTCGGTCCACCGCGGGACAGGGGTTCGGGAGCAGTTCTTC.

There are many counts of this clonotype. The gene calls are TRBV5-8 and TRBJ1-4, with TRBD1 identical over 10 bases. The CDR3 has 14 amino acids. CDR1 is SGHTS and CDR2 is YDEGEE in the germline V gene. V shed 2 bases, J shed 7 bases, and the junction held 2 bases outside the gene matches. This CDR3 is CASSFGQGGEKLFF. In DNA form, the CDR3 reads TGTGCCAGCAGCTTCGGACAGGGGGGTGAAAAACTGTTTTTT.

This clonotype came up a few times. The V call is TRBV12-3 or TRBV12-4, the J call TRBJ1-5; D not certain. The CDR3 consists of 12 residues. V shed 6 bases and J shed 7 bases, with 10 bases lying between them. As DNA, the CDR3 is TGTGCCAGCAGCCTTAATGGGCAGCCCCAGCATTTT. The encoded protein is CASSLNGQPQHF.

The CDR3 sequence is CASQPPGKNEKLFF. In DNA form, the CDR3 reads TGTGCCAGCCAACCACCCGGGAAAAATGAAAAACTGTTTTTT. V gene TRBV2 combines with J gene TRBJ1-4; D is ambiguous. Per germline, CDR1 SNHLY and CDR2 FYNNEI. V lost 8 bases and J 5 bases, leaving 15 bases between the germline ends. The CDR3 is made up of 14 amino acids.

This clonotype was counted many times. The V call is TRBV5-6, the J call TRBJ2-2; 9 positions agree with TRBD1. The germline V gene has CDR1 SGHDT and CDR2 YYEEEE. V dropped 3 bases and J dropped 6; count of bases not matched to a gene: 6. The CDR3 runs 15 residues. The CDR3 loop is CASSSGQGLSGELFF. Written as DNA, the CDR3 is TGTGCCAGCAGCTCGGGACAGGGACTATCCGGGGAGCTGTTTTTT.

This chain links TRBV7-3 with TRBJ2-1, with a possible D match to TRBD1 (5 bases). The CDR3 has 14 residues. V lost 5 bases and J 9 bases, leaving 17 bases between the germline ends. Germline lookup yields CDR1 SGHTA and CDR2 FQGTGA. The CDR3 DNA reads TGTGCCAGCAGCCAAAGGGGTCAGCTGAGTGAGCAGTTCTTC. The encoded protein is CASSQRGQLSEQFF.

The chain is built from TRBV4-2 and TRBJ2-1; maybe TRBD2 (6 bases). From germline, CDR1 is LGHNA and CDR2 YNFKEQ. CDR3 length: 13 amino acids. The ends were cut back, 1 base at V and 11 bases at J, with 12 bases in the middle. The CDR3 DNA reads TGTGCCAGCAGCCAAGCCCTGGGGGGTAAGCAGTTCTTC. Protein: CASSQALGGKQFF.

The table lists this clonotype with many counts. CDR3 in amino acids: CASSFKGPTYEQYF. CDR3 nucleotides: TGCGCCAGCAGCTTCAAGGGACCAACCTACGAGCAGTACTTC. The rearrangement links TRBV5-1 to TRBJ2-7; TRBD1 or TRBD2 may be the D gene (5 bases each). Between the trimmed V and J ends, which lost 2 bases and 2 bases, there was a span of 11 bases. Germline V lookup: CDR1 SGHRS, CDR2 YFSETQ. The CDR3 is 14 amino acids.

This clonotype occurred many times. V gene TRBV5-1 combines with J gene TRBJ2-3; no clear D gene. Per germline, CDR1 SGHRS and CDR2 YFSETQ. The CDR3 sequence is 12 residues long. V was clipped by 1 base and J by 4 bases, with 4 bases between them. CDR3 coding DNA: TGCGCCAGCAGCTTGCCCGCAGATACGCAGTATTTT. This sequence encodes CASSLPADTQYF.

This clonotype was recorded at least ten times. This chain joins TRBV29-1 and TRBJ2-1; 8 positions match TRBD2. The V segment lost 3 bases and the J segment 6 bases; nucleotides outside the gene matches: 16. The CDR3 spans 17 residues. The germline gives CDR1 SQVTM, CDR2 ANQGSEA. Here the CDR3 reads CSVESSGRVYSPNEQFF. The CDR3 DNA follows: TGCAGCGTTGAGTCCAGCGGGAGAGTTTATTCCCCCAATGAGCAGTTCTTC.

The CDR3 sequence is CASSSQGLAAGYEQYF. CDR3 DNA sequence: TGTGCCAGCAGTTCCCAGGGACTAGCGGCCGGCTACGAGCAGTACTTC. The chain joins TRBV6-2 or TRBV6-3 to TRBJ2-7, with 11 positions matching TRBD2. J gave up 3 bases and V 4 bases, and 8 bases lay outside the gene matches. The germline gives CDR1 MNHEY, CDR2 SVGEGT. The CDR3 extends over 16 amino acids.

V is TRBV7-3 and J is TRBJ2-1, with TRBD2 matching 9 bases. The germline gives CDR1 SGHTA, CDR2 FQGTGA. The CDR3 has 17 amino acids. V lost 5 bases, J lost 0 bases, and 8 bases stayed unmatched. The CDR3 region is CASSTSSTSGSYNEQFF. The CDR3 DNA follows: TGTGCCAGCAGCACGAGCTCGACTAGCGGCTCCTACAATGAGCAGTTCTTC.

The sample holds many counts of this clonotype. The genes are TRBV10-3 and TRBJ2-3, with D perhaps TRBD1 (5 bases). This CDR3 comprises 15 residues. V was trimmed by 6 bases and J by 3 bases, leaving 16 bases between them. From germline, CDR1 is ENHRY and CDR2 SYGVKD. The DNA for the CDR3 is TGTGCCATCAGAGCCGAGACAGCCAGGACAGATACGCAGTATTTT. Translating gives CAIRAETARTDTQYF.

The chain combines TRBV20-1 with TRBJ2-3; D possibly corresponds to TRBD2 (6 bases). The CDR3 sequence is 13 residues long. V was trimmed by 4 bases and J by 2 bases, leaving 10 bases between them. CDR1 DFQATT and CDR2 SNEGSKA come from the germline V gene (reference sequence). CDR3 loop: CSAMTRTTDTQYF. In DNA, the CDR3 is TGCAGTGCTATGACTAGAACCACAGATACGCAGTATTTT.

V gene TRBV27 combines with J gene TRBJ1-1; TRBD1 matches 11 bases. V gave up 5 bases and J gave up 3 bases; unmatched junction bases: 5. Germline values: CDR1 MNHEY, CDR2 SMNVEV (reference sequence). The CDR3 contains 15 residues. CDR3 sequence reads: CASSKTDRGHTEAFF. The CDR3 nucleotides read TGTGCCAGCAGTAAAACGGACAGGGGGCACACTGAAGCTTTCTTT.

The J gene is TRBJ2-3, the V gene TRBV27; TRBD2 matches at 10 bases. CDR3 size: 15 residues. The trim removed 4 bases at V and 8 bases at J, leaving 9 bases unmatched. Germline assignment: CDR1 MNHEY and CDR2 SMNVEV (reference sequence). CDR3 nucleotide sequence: TGTGCCAGCAGTTCATTAGCGGGAGGTGTGGGTACGCAGTATTTT. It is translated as CASSSLAGGVGTQYF.